This T cell receptor (beta chain) was captured by sequencing in a study of post-analysis software for immune sequencing data. About the study: There were relapsing-remitting, secondary progressive and progressive-relapsing multiple sclerosis among the disease courses included.

General observations from the study: Compared against controls, patients with multiple sclerosis displayed significantly lower normalized Chao1 diversity. Under the F measure, samples that were prepared in one batch clustered strongly together.

TCR beta cDNA libraries included unique molecular identifiers. Some 500,000 cDNA molecules were recovered from an input of roughly 0.95 to 11 million T cells. TCRdb ran MiXCR on the PCR reads and lists one entry per CDR3 protein. The sample lists 650,000 to 900,000 distinct CDR3 sequences, about 43% seen once, with around 4.7% in the top ten. As regards this clonotype: What it binds is not known.

This TCR derives from a girl aged 5 to 17 with multiple sclerosis. Sequenced sample: blood.

The CDR3 reads CSARQGGDLTEAFF. CDR3 DNA sequence: TGCAGTGCTAGACAGGGGGGCGACTTGACTGAAGCTTTCTTT. J is TRBJ1-1 and V is TRBV20-1; 7 bases map to TRBD1. V trimming: 2 bases; J trimming: 5 bases; junction bases outside the gene matches: 8. The CDR3 runs 14 residues. Germline CDR1 and CDR2: DFQATT and SNEGSKA (reference sequence).